This is a list of T cell receptor beta chains from one sample in a study of blood T cell repertoires in COVID-19. Assay used: immunoSEQ multiplex PCR; TCRdb lists only in-frame clones, some missing. This table has around 140,000 clones, almost 90% appearing once. Sequencing was done on a sample of peripheral blood. Receptors originate from a woman aged 55-70 years with acute or convalescent COVID-19. The CDR3 runs from the conserved cysteine through the conserved F or W. The D gene is left open where the match is weak. Clone size is not always given. Where it is, it says once, few, many or a class for expanded clones.

clone_size d_call j_call v_call cdr3_aa cdr3_nt
NA TRBD1 TRBJ2-5 TRBV24-1 CATSDPGGGETQYF TGTGCCACCAGTGATCCAGGGGGCGGAGAGACCCAGTACTTC
NA NA TRBJ2-6 TRBV19 CASSDYSGANVLTF TGTGCCAGTAGCGACTACTCTGGGGCCAACGTCCTGACTTTC
NA NA TRBJ2-7 TRBV2 CASSKSGHEQYF TGTGCCAGCAGTAAATCAGGGCACGAGCAGTACTTC
NA NA TRBJ1-2 TRBV25-1 CASSELEGGYTF TGTGCCAGCAGTGAATTGGAGGGTGGCTACACCTTC
NA TRBD1 TRBJ1-2 TRBV28 CASSSAGTDYGYTF TGTGCCAGCAGTTCAGCCGGGACAGACTATGGCTACACCTTC
NA TRBD1 TRBJ1-2 TRBV4-1 CASSQTSTGVNYGYTF TGCGCCAGCAGCCAAACATCGACAGGGGTGAACTATGGCTACACCTTC
NA NA TRBJ2-7 TRBV4-2 CASSTPGYEQYF TGTGCCAGCAGCACCCCAGGCTACGAGCAGTACTTC
NA NA TRBJ1-2 TRBV19 CASSPGSNYGYTF TGTGCCAGTAGTCCGGGGTCTAACTATGGCTACACCTTC
once TRBD2 TRBJ2-7 TRBV6-2/TRBV6-3 CASSTWTSGNYEQYF TGTGCCAGCAGTACCTGGACTAGCGGGAACTACGAGCAGTACTTC
NA NA TRBJ2-7 TRBV4-3 CASSQDRDSYEQYF TGCGCCAGCAGCCAAGACAGGGACTCCTACGAGCAGTACTTC